Listed below are T cell receptor beta chains from one sample, sequenced in a study of blood T cell repertoires in COVID-19. The method was immunoSEQ multiplex PCR; TCRdb's version includes in-frame clones alone and lacks a portion of them. The table has around 220,000 clones, about 89% seen once. Sequencing was carried out using PBMCs or T cells enriched from blood (not recorded which). These receptors were taken from a young woman who had recovered from COVID-19. Both conserved end residues are part of each CDR3. The order of the fields is D gene, V gene, clone size, J gene, CDR3 DNA, CDR3 protein. The D gene is left open where the match is weak. For some rows the clone size is stated as once, few or many, or as a class when expanded; others skip it.

D: TRBD2
V: TRBV27
size: once
J: TRBJ2-1
DNA: TGTGCCAGCAGTTCGACTAGCGGGAGCGGGAATGAGCAGTTCTTC
CDR3: CASSSTSGSGNEQFF

D: TRBD1
V: TRBV25-1
size: -
J: TRBJ1-1
DNA: TGTGCCAGCAGTGAATATTGGGACAGGGGGGCTTTCTTT
CDR3: CASSEYWDRGAFF

D: TRBD1
V: TRBV11-1
size: -
J: TRBJ1-1
DNA: TGTGCCAGCAGCTCCGGGACAGCTAGACCCACTGAAGCTTTCTTT
CDR3: CASSSGTARPTEAFF

D: TRBD1
V: TRBV3-1/TRBV3-2
size: -
J: TRBJ1-4
DNA: TGTGCCAGCAGCCAGACAGGGCTCACTAATGAAAAACTGTTTTTT
CDR3: CASSQTGLTNEKLFF

D: TRBD2
V: TRBV6-2/TRBV6-3
size: -
J: TRBJ2-5
DNA: TGTGCCAGCAGCCAACCCCGACTAGCGGGGAAGTCAGAGACCCAGTACTTC
CDR3: CASSQPRLAGKSETQYF

D: TRBD1
V: TRBV10-3
size: -
J: TRBJ2-3
DNA: TGTGCCATCAGTGGGTACAGGGACAGGGGGCAGTTCCGAGATACGCAGTATTTT
CDR3: CAISGYRDRGQFRDTQYF

D: -
V: TRBV19
size: -
J: TRBJ2-2
DNA: TGTGCCAGTCAACCAATATCGAAGGGGTCCGGGGAGCTGTTTTTT
CDR3: CASQPISKGSGELFF

D: TRBD1
V: TRBV20-1
size: -
J: TRBJ1-4
DNA: TGCAGTGCTAGTGGGGACAGGGAGGGGAATGAAAAACTGTTTTTT
CDR3: CSASGDREGNEKLFF

D: TRBD2
V: TRBV5-5
size: once
J: TRBJ2-7
DNA: TGTGCCAGCAGCTTTTCTGGACTAGCCTTCTGGGAGCAGTACTTC
CDR3: CASSFSGLAFWEQYF

D: TRBD2
V: TRBV27
size: once
J: TRBJ2-1
DNA: TGTGCCAGCAGTCAGAGCCGGCGGGGGGTGGTGAATGAGCAGTTCTTC
CDR3: CASSQSRRGVVNEQFF

D: TRBD1
V: TRBV6-9
size: few
J: TRBJ2-7
DNA: TGTGCCAGCAGCCGCAGGGGGCTCTCCTACGAGCAGTACTTC
CDR3: CASSRRGLSYEQYF

D: -
V: TRBV18
size: -
J: TRBJ1-4
DNA: TGTGCCAGCTCACCAACCGGGGGACCAACACTAGGATGGGAAAAACTGTTTTTT
CDR3: CASSPTGGPTLGWEKLFF

D: -
V: TRBV19
size: -
J: TRBJ2-1
DNA: TGTGCCAGTAGTAGGGTAGGCGGCTCCTACAATGAGCAGTTCTTC
CDR3: CASSRVGGSYNEQFF

D: TRBD1
V: TRBV9
size: -
J: TRBJ1-1
DNA: TGTGCCAGCAGCGCCGTGGACAGGATGAACACTGAAGCTTTCTTT
CDR3: CASSAVDRMNTEAFF

D: TRBD2
V: TRBV11-3
size: -
J: TRBJ2-5
DNA: TGTGCCAGCAGCTTCGGATTAGCGGGTGTTCAAGAGACCCAGTACTTC
CDR3: CASSFGLAGVQETQYF

D: -
V: TRBV6-2/TRBV6-3
size: -
J: TRBJ1-1
DNA: TGTGCCAGCAGGCCTCACAGGTCTCCGAACACTGAAGCTTTCTTT
CDR3: CASRPHRSPNTEAFF

D: TRBD2
V: TRBV15
size: -
J: TRBJ2-7
DNA: TGTGCCACCAGCAGAATCTTTCTAGCGGGAGGGGACGAGCAGTACTTC
CDR3: CATSRIFLAGGDEQYF

D: -
V: TRBV1
size: -
J: TRBJ1-5
DNA: TGCACCAGCAGCTACAGGGGTAGAAATCAGCCCCAGCATTTT
CDR3: CTSSYRGRNQPQHF

D: TRBD1
V: TRBV4-1
size: -
J: TRBJ2-2
DNA: TGCGCCAGCAGCCAGAGGACAGGGTGGGACACCGGGGAGCTGTTTTTT
CDR3: CASSQRTGWDTGELFF

D: -
V: TRBV18
size: -
J: TRBJ1-5
DNA: TGTGCCAGCCAAACTTCCAGGAATCAGCCCCAGCATTTT
CDR3: CASQTSRNQPQHF

D: TRBD1
V: TRBV19
size: -
J: TRBJ1-5
DNA: TGTGCCAGTAGTACTTACAGGGGGAGCAATCAGCCCCAGCATTTT
CDR3: CASSTYRGSNQPQHF

D: -
V: TRBV28
size: -
J: TRBJ2-3
DNA: TGTGCCAGCGGAGGGCCACGAGCGCAGTATTTT
CDR3: CASGGPRAQYF

D: -
V: TRBV15
size: -
J: TRBJ2-5
DNA: TGTGCCACCAGCAGAGATCCCAAAGAGACCCAGTACTTC
CDR3: CATSRDPKETQYF

D: TRBD2
V: TRBV27
size: -
J: TRBJ2-1
DNA: TGTGCCAGCATAGCGGGAGGTTCCTACAATGAGCAGTTCTTC
CDR3: CASIAGGSYNEQFF

D: -
V: TRBV5-4
size: -
J: TRBJ2-5
DNA: TGTGCCAGCAGCCTGCAGGTTCAAGAGACCCAGTACTTC
CDR3: CASSLQVQETQYF

D: -
V: TRBV10-3
size: -
J: TRBJ1-2
DNA: TGTGCCATCAGTGAGTCTACTTACTATGGCTACACCTTC
CDR3: CAISESTYYGYTF

D: -
V: TRBV10-2
size: -
J: TRBJ2-7
DNA: TGCGCCAGCAGTGAGTCTCCACCCCTAGCCGGGGAGTTACCAAACTACGAGCAGTACTTC
CDR3: CASSESPPLAGELPNYEQYF

D: TRBD1
V: TRBV6-6
size: -
J: TRBJ1-4
DNA: TGTGCCAGCAGTTACACACAGGGGGCCCCTAATGAAAAACTGTTTTTT
CDR3: CASSYTQGAPNEKLFF

D: -
V: TRBV20-1
size: once
J: TRBJ2-1
DNA: TGCAGTGCTAGTTCCCCAGGGTCCAATGAGCAGTTCTTC
CDR3: CSASSPGSNEQFF

D: TRBD1
V: TRBV27
size: -
J: TRBJ1-2
DNA: TGTGCCAGCAGTTTCACACTACAGACAGGGGGGGACTATGGCTACACCTTC
CDR3: CASSFTLQTGGDYGYTF

D: -
V: TRBV29-1
size: -
J: TRBJ1-1
DNA: TGCAGCGCCCTAGACAGTTCCCTTAACACTGAAGCTTTCTTT
CDR3: CSALDSSLNTEAFF

D: -
V: TRBV9
size: -
J: TRBJ2-7
DNA: TGTGCCAGCAGCGTAGGGCAGGGCGCCTACGAGCAGTACTTC
CDR3: CASSVGQGAYEQYF

D: -
V: TRBV5-1
size: -
J: TRBJ2-1
DNA: TGCGCCAGCAGCTTGGCGGGGGGCCCGGTCAATGAGCAGTTCTTC
CDR3: CASSLAGGPVNEQFF

D: TRBD2
V: TRBV5-4
size: -
J: TRBJ2-3
DNA: TGTGCCAGCAGCTTTCCTAGCGGTTCCCCACAGAAAACGCAGTATTTT
CDR3: CASSFPSGSPQKTQYF

D: -
V: TRBV9
size: -
J: TRBJ1-2
DNA: TGTGCCAGCGGGGGGGCACTCCAGCCTGACCCGAACTATGGCTACACCTTC
CDR3: CASGGALQPDPNYGYTF

D: -
V: TRBV3-1/TRBV3-2
size: -
J: TRBJ2-5
DNA: TGTGCCAGCAGCCAAGATCCACGGCAAGAGACCCAGTACTTC
CDR3: CASSQDPRQETQYF

D: -
V: TRBV20-1
size: -
J: TRBJ1-2
DNA: TGCAGTGCCGACAGTTCTTATGGCTACACCTTC
CDR3: CSADSSYGYTF

D: TRBD2
V: TRBV6-5
size: -
J: TRBJ2-5
DNA: TGTGCCAGCAAGGGTAGCGGGGGTGGAGAGACCCAGTACTTC
CDR3: CASKGSGGGETQYF

D: TRBD2
V: TRBV5-1
size: -
J: TRBJ2-3
DNA: TGCGCCAGCAGCTTGGAGGGCCTAGCGGGCCTTAGCACAGATACGCAGTATTTT
CDR3: CASSLEGLAGLSTDTQYF

D: -
V: TRBV9
size: -
J: TRBJ2-2
DNA: TGTGCCAGCAGCGTACTGGCGGGGGCTTTCACCGGGGAGCTGTTTTTT
CDR3: CASSVLAGAFTGELFF

D: TRBD1
V: TRBV6-5
size: -
J: TRBJ1-2
DNA: TGTGCCAGCGGTAGACAGGGGAGGTCCTATGGCTACACCTTC
CDR3: CASGRQGRSYGYTF

D: -
V: TRBV3-1/TRBV3-2
size: -
J: TRBJ2-5
DNA: TGTGCCAGCAGCCAAACCCCAGGGTACTGGCAGACCCAGTACTTC
CDR3: CASSQTPGYWQTQYF

D: TRBD1
V: TRBV3-1/TRBV3-2
size: -
J: TRBJ1-1
DNA: TGTGCCAGCAGCCAACGGGACAGGCACCCCACTGATAACACTGAAGCTTTCTTT
CDR3: CASSQRDRHPTDNTEAFF

D: -
V: TRBV12-3/TRBV12-4
size: -
J: TRBJ2-5
DNA: TGTGCCAGCAGTTTGGGGGAGGCCCAGTACTTC
CDR3: CASSLGEAQYF

D: -
V: TRBV5-6
size: -
J: TRBJ2-5
DNA: TGTGCCAGCAGCTTGCCGGACTGGATTGAGACCCAGTACTTC
CDR3: CASSLPDWIETQYF

D: -
V: TRBV11-2
size: -
J: TRBJ2-7
DNA: TGTGCCAGCAGCTTAAGCTATCAATGGCAGTACTTC
CDR3: CASSLSYQWQYF

D: -
V: TRBV5-4
size: -
J: TRBJ2-7
DNA: TGTGCCAGCAGCCCCCAGACTACCTTGGGCGAGCAGTACTTC
CDR3: CASSPQTTLGEQYF

D: -
V: TRBV2
size: -
J: TRBJ1-5
DNA: TGTGCCAGCAGGGCGGGACCAAATCAGCCCCAGCATTTT
CDR3: CASRAGPNQPQHF

D: TRBD1
V: TRBV18
size: -
J: TRBJ2-2
DNA: TGTGCCAGCTCACCTGCCGGGACAGGGAACACCGGGGAGCTGTTTTTT
CDR3: CASSPAGTGNTGELFF

D: -
V: TRBV5-6
size: few
J: TRBJ1-1
DNA: TGTGCCAGCAGCTTTGGGGCTCACACTGAAGCTTTCTTT
CDR3: CASSFGAHTEAFF

D: TRBD1
V: TRBV28
size: -
J: TRBJ2-1
DNA: TGTGCCAGCAGTCTCGGGACAGACCAAAATGAGCAGTTCTTC
CDR3: CASSLGTDQNEQFF

D: TRBD1
V: TRBV6-5
size: -
J: TRBJ1-1
DNA: TGTGCCAGCAGTTCGGGACAGGTGAACACTGAAGCTTTCTTT
CDR3: CASSSGQVNTEAFF

D: -
V: TRBV18
size: -
J: TRBJ2-5
DNA: TGTGCCAGCTCACCAAGGGACTTCAAAGAGACCCAGTACTTC
CDR3: CASSPRDFKETQYF